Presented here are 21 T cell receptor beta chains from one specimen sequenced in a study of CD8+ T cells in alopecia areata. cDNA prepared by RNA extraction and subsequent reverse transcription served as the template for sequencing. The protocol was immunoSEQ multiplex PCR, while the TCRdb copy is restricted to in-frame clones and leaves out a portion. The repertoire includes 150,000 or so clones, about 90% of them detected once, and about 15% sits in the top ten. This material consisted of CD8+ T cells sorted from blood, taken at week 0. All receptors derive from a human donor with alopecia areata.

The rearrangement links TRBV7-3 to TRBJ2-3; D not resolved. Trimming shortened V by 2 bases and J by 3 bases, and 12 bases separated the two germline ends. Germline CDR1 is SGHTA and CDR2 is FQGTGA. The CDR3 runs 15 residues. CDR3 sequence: CASSLGVSRTDTQYF. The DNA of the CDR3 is TGTGCCAGCAGCTTAGGAGTCAGCCGAACAGATACGCAGTATTTT.

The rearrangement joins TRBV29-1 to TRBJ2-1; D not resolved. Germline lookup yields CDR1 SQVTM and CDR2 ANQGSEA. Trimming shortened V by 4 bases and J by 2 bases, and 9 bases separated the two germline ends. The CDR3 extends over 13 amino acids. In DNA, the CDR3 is TGCAGCGTTGGTATGGGTGCCTACAATGAGCAGTTCTTC. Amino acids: CSVGMGAYNEQFF.

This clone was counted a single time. Here the CDR3 reads CASSVVEGRRHYGYTF. As DNA, the CDR3 is TGTGCCAGCAGTGTAGTAGAGGGGCGCCGGCACTATGGCTACACCTTC. The chain employs TRBV2 and TRBJ1-2, with a weak D call TRBD1 (5 bases). The CDR3 has 16 amino acids. The germline V gene has CDR1 SNHLY and CDR2 FYNNEI. V shed 4 bases and J shed 3 bases, with 18 bases lying between them.

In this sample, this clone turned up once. CDR3 DNA sequence: TGCAGCGTCGATGACAGGGCCGCTGAAGCTTTCTTT. This translates into CSVDDRAAEAFF. The rearrangement uses TRBV29-1 and TRBJ1-1, with TRBD1 matching 7 bases. Germline V lookup: CDR1 SQVTM, CDR2 ANQGSEA. The CDR3 loop spans 12 amino acids. V shed 6 bases and J 6 bases; nucleotides not matched to a gene: 7. Using reference TRBV29-1 and TRBJ1-1 for the parts outside the CDR3, the full variable domain is SAVISQKPSRDICQRGTSLTIQCQVDSQVTMMFWYRQQPGQSLTLIATANQGSEATYESGFVIDKFPISRPNLTFSTLTVSNMSPEDSSIYLCSVDDRAAEAFFGQGTRLTVV.

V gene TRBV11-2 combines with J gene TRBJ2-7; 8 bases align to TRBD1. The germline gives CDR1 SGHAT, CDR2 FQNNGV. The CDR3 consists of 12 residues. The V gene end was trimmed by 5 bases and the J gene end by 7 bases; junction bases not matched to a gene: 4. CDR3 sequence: CASSPTGGEQYF. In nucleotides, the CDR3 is TGTGCCAGCAGCCCTACAGGGGGGGAGCAGTACTTC.

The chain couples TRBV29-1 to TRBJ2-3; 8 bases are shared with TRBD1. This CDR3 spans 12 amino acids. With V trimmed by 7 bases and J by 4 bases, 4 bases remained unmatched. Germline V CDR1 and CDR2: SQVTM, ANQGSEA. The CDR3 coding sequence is TGCAGCGCCGTACAGGGGGCAGATACGCAGTATTTT. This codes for CSAVQGADTQYF.

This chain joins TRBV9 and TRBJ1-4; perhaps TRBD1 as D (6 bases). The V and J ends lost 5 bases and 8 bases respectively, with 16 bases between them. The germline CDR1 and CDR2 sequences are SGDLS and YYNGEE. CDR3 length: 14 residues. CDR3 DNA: TGTGCCAGCAGGGGAACCGGGACACAGGAAAAACTGTTTTTT. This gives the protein CASRGTGTQEKLFF.

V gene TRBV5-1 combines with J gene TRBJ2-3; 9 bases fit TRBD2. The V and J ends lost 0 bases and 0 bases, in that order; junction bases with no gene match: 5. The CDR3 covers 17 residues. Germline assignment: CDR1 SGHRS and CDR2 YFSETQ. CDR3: CASSLEASGASTDTQYF. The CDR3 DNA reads TGCGCCAGCAGCTTGGAGGCTAGCGGGGCTAGCACAGATACGCAGTATTTT.

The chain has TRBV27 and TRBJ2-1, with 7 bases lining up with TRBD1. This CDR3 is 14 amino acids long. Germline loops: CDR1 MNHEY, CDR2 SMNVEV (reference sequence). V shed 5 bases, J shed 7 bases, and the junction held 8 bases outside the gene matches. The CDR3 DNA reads TGTGCCAGCAGTCCCGAGGGGGCGGTGAATGAGCAGTTCTTC. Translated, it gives CASSPEGAVNEQFF.

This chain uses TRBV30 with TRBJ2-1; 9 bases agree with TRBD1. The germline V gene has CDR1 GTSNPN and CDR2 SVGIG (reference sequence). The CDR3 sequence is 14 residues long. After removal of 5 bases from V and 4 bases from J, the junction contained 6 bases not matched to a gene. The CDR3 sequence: CAWYTGTGYNEQFF. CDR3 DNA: TGTGCCTGGTATACCGGGACAGGGTACAATGAGCAGTTCTTC.

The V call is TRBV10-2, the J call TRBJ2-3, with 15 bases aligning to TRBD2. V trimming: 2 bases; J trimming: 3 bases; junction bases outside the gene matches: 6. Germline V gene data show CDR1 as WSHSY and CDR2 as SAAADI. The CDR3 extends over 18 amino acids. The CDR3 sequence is CASSERGLAGGRTDTQYF. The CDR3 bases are TGCGCCAGCAGTGAGCGTGGACTAGCGGGAGGGAGGACAGATACGCAGTATTTT.

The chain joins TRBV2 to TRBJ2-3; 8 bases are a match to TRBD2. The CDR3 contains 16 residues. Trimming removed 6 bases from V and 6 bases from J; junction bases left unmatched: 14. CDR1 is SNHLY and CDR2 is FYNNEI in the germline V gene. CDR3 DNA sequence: TGTGCCAGCAGACCCGACGGAGCGGGAGTGTCCGATACGCAGTATTTT. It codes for CASRPDGAGVSDTQYF.

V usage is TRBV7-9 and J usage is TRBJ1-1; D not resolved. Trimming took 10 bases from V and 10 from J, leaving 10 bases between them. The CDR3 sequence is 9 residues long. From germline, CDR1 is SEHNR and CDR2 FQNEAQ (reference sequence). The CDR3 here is CATEDPAFF. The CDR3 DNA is TGTGCCACCGAGGATCCAGCTTTCTTT.

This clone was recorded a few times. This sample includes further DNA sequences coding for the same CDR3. DNA for the CDR3: TGCAGCGTTGAACCGTACAGGGAAGGGTCCTACGAGCAGTACTTC. It specifies CSVEPYREGSYEQYF. The chain recombines TRBV29-1 with TRBJ2-7; D may be TRBD1 (6 bases). The germline V and J ends were trimmed by 2 bases and 1 base, with 15 bases remaining between them. The CDR3 runs 15 residues. The V gene's germline CDR1 is SQVTM and CDR2 ANQGSEA.

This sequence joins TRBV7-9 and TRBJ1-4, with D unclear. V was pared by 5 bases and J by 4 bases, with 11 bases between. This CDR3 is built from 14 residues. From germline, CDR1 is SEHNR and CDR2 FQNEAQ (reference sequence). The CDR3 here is CASSAPEVNEKLFF. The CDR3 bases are TGTGCCAGCAGCGCCCCGGAAGTTAATGAAAAACTGTTTTTT.

CDR3 residues: CASSSRTGESFYEQYF. The CDR3 region has the DNA TGTGCCAGCAGCTCGAGGACAGGGGAGAGTTTCTACGAGCAGTACTTC. This chain uses TRBV5-5 with TRBJ2-7; 9 bases map to TRBD1. CDR1 and CDR2 from the germline V gene are SGHKS and YYEKEE (reference sequence). The CDR3 length is 16 residues. Losses at the gene ends were 3 bases for V and 3 bases for J; bases not matched to a gene: 10.

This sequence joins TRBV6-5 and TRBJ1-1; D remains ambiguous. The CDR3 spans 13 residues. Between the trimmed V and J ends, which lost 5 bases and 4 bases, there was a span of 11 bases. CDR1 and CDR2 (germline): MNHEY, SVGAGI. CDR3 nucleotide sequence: TGTGCCAGCAGTCCAGGTTGGGGCACTGAAGCTTTCTTT. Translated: CASSPGWGTEAFF.

CDR3 loop: CAWSVGTGVSGYTF. The CDR3 coding sequence is TGTGCCTGGAGTGTAGGGACAGGGGTGTCTGGCTACACCTTC. The rearrangement links TRBV30 to TRBJ1-2, with TRBD1 matching 10 bases. Trimming cost V 0 bases and J 7 bases; bases outside gene matches: 5. CDR3 size: 14 residues. The germline V gene has CDR1 GTSNPN and CDR2 SVGIG (reference sequence). The whole variable domain, filled in from reference TRBV30 and TRBJ1-2, reads SQTIHQWPATLVQPVGSPLSLECTVEGTSNPNLYWYRQAAGRGLQLLFYSVGIGQISSEVPQNLSASRPQDRQFILSSKKLLLSDSGFYLCAWSVGTGVSGYTFGSGTRLTVV.

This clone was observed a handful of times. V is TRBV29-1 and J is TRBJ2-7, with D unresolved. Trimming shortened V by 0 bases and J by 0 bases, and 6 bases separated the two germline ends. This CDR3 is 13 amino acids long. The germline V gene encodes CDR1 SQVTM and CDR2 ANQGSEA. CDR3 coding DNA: TGCAGCGTTGAAGACCAGAACTCCTACGAGCAGTACTTC. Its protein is CSVEDQNSYEQYF.

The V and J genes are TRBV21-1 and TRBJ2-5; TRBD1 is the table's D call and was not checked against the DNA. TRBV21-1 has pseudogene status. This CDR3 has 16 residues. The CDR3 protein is CASSQEGQGPKETQYF. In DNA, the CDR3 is TGTGCCAGCAGCCAAGAGGGACAGGGGCCAAAAGAGACCCAGTACTTC.

This CDR3 is CTPVDRGYTEAFF. In nucleotides, the CDR3 is TGCACCCCCGTGGACAGGGGATATACTGAAGCTTTCTTT. The chain combines TRBV29-1 with TRBJ1-1; TRBD1 matches 9 bases. The CDR3 extends over 13 amino acids. Germline loops: CDR1 SQVTM, CDR2 ANQGSEA.